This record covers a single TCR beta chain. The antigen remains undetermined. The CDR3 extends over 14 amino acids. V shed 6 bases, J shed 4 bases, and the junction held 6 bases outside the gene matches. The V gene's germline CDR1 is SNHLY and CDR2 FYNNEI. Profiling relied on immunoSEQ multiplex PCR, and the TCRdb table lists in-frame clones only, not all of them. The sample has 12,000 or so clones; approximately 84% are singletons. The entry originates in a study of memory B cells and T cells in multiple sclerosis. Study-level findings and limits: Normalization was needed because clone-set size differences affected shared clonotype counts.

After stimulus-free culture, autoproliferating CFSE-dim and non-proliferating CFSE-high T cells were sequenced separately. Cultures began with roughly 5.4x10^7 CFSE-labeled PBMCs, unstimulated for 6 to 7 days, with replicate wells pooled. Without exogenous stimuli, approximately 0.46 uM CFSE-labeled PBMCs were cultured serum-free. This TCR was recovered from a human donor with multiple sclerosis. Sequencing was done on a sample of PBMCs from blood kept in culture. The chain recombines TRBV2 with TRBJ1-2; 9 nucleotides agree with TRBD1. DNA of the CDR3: TGTGCCAGCAGGACCGGGACAGGGTTCTATGGCTACACCTTC. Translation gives CASRTGTGFYGYTF.